The 23 T cell receptor beta chains below come from one sample, sequenced in a study of T-cell memory formation after mild COVID-19. TCRdb called the 5' RACE reads again in MiXCR, with one record for every CDR3 protein. The data contain approximately 300,000 distinct CDR3 sequences, around 8% of them singletons. Sequenced material: PBMCs or a T cell subset sorted from them (not recorded which). The receptors here all came from a man younger than 35 who had mild COVID-19 (a few samples of this study predate the infection). Cell type and time point are not known.

This clonotype was seen more than once but under ten times. The gene calls are TRBV12-3 or TRBV12-4 and TRBJ1-1; D is ambiguous. V was shortened by 1 base and J by 8 bases, with 17 bases between the two germline ends. The CDR3 spans 15 residues. CDR3 sequence: CASSLGHTLTSEAFF. CDR3 DNA sequence: TGTGCCAGCAGTTTAGGGCACACCCTGACGTCGGAAGCTTTCTTT.

This clonotype was detected ten times or more. The chain recombines TRBV12-3 or TRBV12-4 with TRBJ2-3, with no clear D. The CDR3 has 12 residues. V was clipped by 3 bases and J by 6 bases, with 7 bases between them. The CDR3 DNA is TGTGCCAGCAGTTTGACTGTCGATACGCAGTATTTT. It yields the protein CASSLTVDTQYF.

This clonotype turned up a few times. This sequence joins TRBV7-9 and TRBJ1-4; unclear D gene. The germline gives CDR1 SEHNR, CDR2 FQNEAQ (reference sequence). The CDR3 spans 16 residues. Trimming cost V 5 bases and J 8 bases, with 21 bases left between them. CDR3: CASSRLLKVRAEKLFF. CDR3 nucleotides: TGTGCCAGCAGCCGACTTCTAAAGGTTCGAGCGGAAAAACTGTTTTTT.

The chain carries TRBV7-2 and TRBJ1-1, with 7 bases aligning to TRBD1. The germline V gene encodes CDR1 SGHTA and CDR2 FQGNSA. The CDR3 runs 16 residues. V gave up 5 bases and J gave up 4 bases; unmatched junction bases: 13. In nucleotides, the CDR3 is TGTGCCAGCAGCGTACCCAGGGGGGGCCATATCACTGAAGCTTTCTTT. Its translation is CASSVPRGGHITEAFF.

This clonotype has just a few counts. The CDR3: CASKTGTRELFF. The DNA for the CDR3 is TGTGCCAGTAAGACAGGGACCAGGGAGCTGTTTTTT. V usage is TRBV7-8 and J usage is TRBJ2-2, with 7 positions matching TRBD1. V dropped 9 bases and J dropped 9; count of bases not matched to a gene: 7. The V gene's germline CDR1 is SGHVS and CDR2 FQNEAQ. The CDR3 loop spans 12 amino acids. Looking up the rest from reference TRBV7-8 and TRBJ2-2 gives the full variable domain: GAGVSQSPRYKVAKRGQDVALRCDPISGHVSLFWYQQALGQGPEFLTYFQNEAQLDKSGLPSDRFFAERPEGSVSTLKIQRTQQEDSAVYLCASKTGTRELFFGEGSRLTVL.

This clonotype was detected many times. The rearrangement uses TRBV18 and TRBJ2-7; D perhaps matches TRBD1 (5 bases). CDR1 and CDR2 (germline): KGHSH, LQKENI. The CDR3 runs to 14 residues. With 5 bases removed from V and 5 bases from J, the gap between germline ends came to 16 bases. In DNA, the CDR3 is TGTGCCAGCTCAATATTCAGGGTTGCCCACGAGCAGTACTTC. Its translation: CASSIFRVAHEQYF.

This chain joins TRBV5-5 and TRBJ2-1; 13 bases match TRBD2. This CDR3 contains 19 residues. V lost 6 bases and J lost 5; bases outside the gene matches: 17. Germline loops: CDR1 SGHKS, CDR2 YYEKEE (reference sequence). The CDR3 bases are TGTGCCAGCACACTGACTAGCGGGGGGCTTTACCTGGGTGACAATGAGCAGTTCTTC. Translated, it gives CASTLTSGGLYLGDNEQFF.

This clonotype appeared a single time. The rearrangement links TRBV9 to TRBJ2-2, with D hard to call. Trimming left V 4 bases short and J 0 bases short, with 7 bases between. The V gene's germline CDR1 is SGDLS and CDR2 YYNGEE. This CDR3 is 14 amino acids long. CDR3 loop: CASSTLSNTGELFF. The CDR3 coding sequence is TGTGCCAGCAGCACCCTCTCGAACACCGGGGAGCTGTTTTTT. Complete variable domain (other parts from reference TRBV9 and TRBJ2-2): DSGVTQTPKHLITATGQRVTLRCSPRSGDLSVYWYQQSLDQGLQFLIQYYNGEERAKGNILERFSAQQFPDLHSELNLSSLELGDSALYFCASSTLSNTGELFFGEGSRLTVL.

V is TRBV6-2 or TRBV6-3 and J is TRBJ2-7, with D tentatively TRBD1 or TRBD2 (5 bases each). The germline CDR1 and CDR2 sequences are MNHEY and SVGEGT. This CDR3 region has 15 residues. V lost 7 bases and J lost 0, with 16 bases in between. The CDR3 spells CASKPPGPLSYEQYV. The CDR3 DNA sequence: TGTGCCAGCAAACCCCCGGGGCCCCTCTCCTACGAGCAGTACGTC.

The chain links TRBV12-3 or TRBV12-4 to TRBJ2-3, with no clear D. The CDR3 is 14 residues long. Trimming left V 4 bases short and J 4 bases short, with 12 bases between. The CDR3 spells CASSSLPRADTQYF. For the CDR3, the DNA is TGTGCCAGCAGTTCCCTGCCTCGGGCAGATACGCAGTATTTT.

This clonotype turned up a few times. V is TRBV4-3 and J is TRBJ2-1; D is perhaps TRBD1 or TRBD2 (6 bases each). Germline assignment: CDR1 LGHNA and CDR2 YSLEER. The length of the CDR3 is 17 residues. Trimming removed 2 bases from V and 5 bases from J, with 19 bases in between. CDR3 sequence (DNA): TGCGCCAGCAGCCAAAGGGCCACCGTGGGGGGCCACAATGAGCAGTTCTTC. Protein: CASSQRATVGGHNEQFF.

This chain connects TRBV2 to TRBJ2-7; the match to TRBD2 covers 8 bases. This CDR3 comprises 15 residues. Germline V gene lookup returns CDR1 SNHLY and CDR2 FYNNEI. With V trimmed by 11 bases and J by 5 bases, 17 bases remained unmatched. CDR3 sequence: CAAGSQAGVIHEQYF. Here the CDR3 DNA reads TGTGCCGCGGGAAGTCAAGCGGGGGTGATCCACGAGCAGTACTTC.

V is TRBV5-1 and J is TRBJ1-2; no reliable D call. Germline assignment: CDR1 SGHRS and CDR2 YFSETQ. The CDR3 sequence is 15 residues long. V lost 0 bases and J lost 0, with 9 bases in between. CDR3 coding DNA: TGCGCCAGCAGCTTGGCAGTCGGAGCTAACTATGGCTACACCTTC. Encoded protein: CASSLAVGANYGYTF.

This clonotype appeared a few times. The V call is TRBV7-2, the J call TRBJ1-4; tentatively, D is TRBD1 (5 bases). CDR3 length: 15 residues. Trimming stripped 1 base from V and 8 bases from J, with 14 bases between. Germline V gene lookup returns CDR1 SGHTA and CDR2 FQGNSA. CDR3 sequence reads: CASSLVVGGPEKLFF. For the CDR3, the DNA is TGTGCCAGCAGCTTAGTTGTCGGGGGACCCGAAAAACTGTTTTTT.

This clonotype has a count of ten or more. The V call is TRBV7-2, the J call TRBJ1-2; D ambiguous. This CDR3 contains 11 residues. Trimming cost V 5 bases and J 5 bases, with 6 bases left between them. Germline CDR1 and CDR2: SGHTA and FQGNSA. The DNA of the CDR3 is TGTGCCAGCAGCCTTGAATATGGCTACACCTTC. Its protein is CASSLEYGYTF.

The chain joins TRBV19 to TRBJ2-3; no clear D. The CDR3 covers 14 residues. The germline CDR1 and CDR2 sequences are LNHDA and SQIVND (reference sequence). Trimming shortened V by 9 bases and J by 4 bases, and 17 bases separated the two germline ends. CDR3 DNA: TGTGCCAGCAAGCCCAGACTCGACTCAGATACGCAGTATTTT. Its protein product is CASKPRLDSDTQYF.

This clonotype was found a few times. The rearrangement uses TRBV6-2 or TRBV6-3 and TRBJ2-3; 8 bases fit TRBD1. Trimming removed 6 bases from V and 3 bases from J; junction bases left unmatched: 8. The CDR3 consists of 15 residues. The germline V gene encodes CDR1 MNHEY and CDR2 SVGEGT. This CDR3 reads CASSRDRLLTDTQYF. The CDR3 bases are TGTGCCAGCAGCCGGGACAGGCTATTAACAGATACGCAGTATTTT.

This clonotype was detected many times. The chain combines TRBV27 with TRBJ1-6; D ambiguous. CDR1 and CDR2 (germline): MNHEY, SMNVEV (reference sequence). The CDR3 runs to 12 residues. V lost 2 bases and J 7 bases, leaving 3 bases between the germline ends. Written as DNA, the CDR3 is TGTGCCAGCAGTTTAGTAAATTCACCCCTCCACTTT. Its protein product is CASSLVNSPLHF.

The V gene is TRBV9, the J gene TRBJ2-2; no reliable D call. Germline CDR1 reads SGDLS; CDR2 reads YYNGEE. V lost 0 bases and J lost 6, with 9 bases in between. CDR3 length equals 14 residues. The DNA of the CDR3 is TGTGCCAGCAGCGTAGGTTCGAGGTCCGGGGAGCTGTTTTTT. Its protein product is CASSVGSRSGELFF. Supplemented by reference TRBV9 and TRBJ2-2, the full variable domain reads DSGVTQTPKHLITATGQRVTLRCSPRSGDLSVYWYQQSLDQGLQFLIQYYNGEERAKGNILERFSAQQFPDLHSELNLSSLELGDSALYFCASSVGSRSGELFFGEGSRLTVL.

This clonotype showed up many times. The V and J genes are TRBV11-2 and TRBJ2-1; 9 bases are shared with TRBD1. This CDR3 comprises 15 residues. Trimming took 5 bases from V and 2 from J; bases not matched to a gene: 4. Germline V gene data show CDR1 as SGHAT and CDR2 as FQNNGV. The CDR3 sequence is CASSPRTGAYNEQFF. CDR3 DNA sequence: TGTGCCAGCAGCCCCCGGACAGGGGCCTACAATGAGCAGTTCTTC.

V is TRBV20-1 and J is TRBJ2-6, with D possibly matching TRBD2 (6 bases). V shed 5 bases and J shed 0 bases, with 8 bases lying between them. The CDR3 consists of 14 residues. CDR1 DFQATT and CDR2 SNEGSKA come from the germline V gene (reference sequence). The CDR3 spells CSADGSSGANVLTF. The CDR3 coding sequence is TGCAGTGCTGACGGGAGCTCTGGGGCCAACGTCCTGACTTTC.

A few counts support this clonotype. The chain carries TRBV6-2 or TRBV6-3 and TRBJ1-2, with D tentatively TRBD1 (5 bases). V lost 6 bases, J lost 0 bases, and 14 bases lay in between. This CDR3 contains 15 residues. Per germline, CDR1 MNHEY and CDR2 SVGEGT. The CDR3 DNA sequence: TGTGCCAGCAGAAGTTGGGGCAGCTCTAACTATGGCTACACCTTC. This gives the protein CASRSWGSSNYGYTF.

This clonotype has ten or more counts. CDR3 protein: CAISESKGIGEAFF. CDR3 sequence (DNA): TGTGCCATCAGTGAGTCAAAGGGGATTGGGGAAGCTTTCTTT. This chain links TRBV10-3 with TRBJ1-1; TRBD1 might be the D (5 bases). Trimming removed 0 bases from V and 8 bases from J, with 13 bases in between. Per the germline V gene, CDR1 is ENHRY and CDR2 is SYGVKD. The CDR3 spans 14 residues.